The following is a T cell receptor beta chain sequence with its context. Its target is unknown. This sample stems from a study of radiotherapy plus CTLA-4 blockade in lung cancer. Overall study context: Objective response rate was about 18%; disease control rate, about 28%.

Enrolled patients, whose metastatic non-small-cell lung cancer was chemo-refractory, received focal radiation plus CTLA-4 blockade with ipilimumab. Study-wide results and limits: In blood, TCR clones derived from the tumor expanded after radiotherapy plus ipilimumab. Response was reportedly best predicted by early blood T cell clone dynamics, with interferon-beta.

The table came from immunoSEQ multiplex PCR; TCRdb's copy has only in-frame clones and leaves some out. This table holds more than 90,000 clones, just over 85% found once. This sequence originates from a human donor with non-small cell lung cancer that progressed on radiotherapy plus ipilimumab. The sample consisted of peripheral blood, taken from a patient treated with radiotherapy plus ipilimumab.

CDR3 coding DNA: TGCGCCAGCAGCTTCAGTCGCGGGAGAATGGCAGATACGCAGTATTTT. As protein: CASSFSRGRMADTQYF. V and J are TRBV5-1 and TRBJ2-3; 7 bases match TRBD2. The junction had 10 bases not matched to a gene; V was cut back by 2 bases and J by 4 bases. Germline V gene sequence: CDR1 SGHRS, CDR2 YFSETQ. The CDR3 is 16 amino acids.